The clone carrying this T cell receptor beta chain was detected only a few times. This entry is derived from a study of T-cell memory formation after mild COVID-19. In the study overall: In these data, TCR clusters were largely donor specific.

With constant-segment primers, 5'RACE yielded cDNA libraries of TCR alpha and TCR beta that carried sample barcodes and UMIs. One entry per CDR3 protein, called by TCRdb with MiXCR from the 5' RACE reads. The table has about 270,000 distinct CDR3 sequences, about 16% seen once. The junction had 3 bases not matched to a gene; V was cut back by 0 bases and J by 5 bases. Germline lookup yields CDR1 DFQATT and CDR2 SNEGSKA (reference sequence). The CDR3 consists of 13 residues. This receptor was taken from an adult woman who had mild COVID-19 (a few samples of this study predate the infection). Cell type and time point are not known. Material: PBMCs or a T cell subset sorted from them (not recorded which). This chain connects TRBV20-1 to TRBJ1-2, with TRBD1 matching 7 bases. The DNA of the CDR3 is TGCAGTGCTAGAGAAGGGGGCAAGTATGGCTACACCTTC. This sequence encodes CSAREGGKYGYTF.